Below, 29 T cell receptor beta chains from the same sample are listed, as sequenced in a study of vaccination effects on CD4 cells after COVID-19. What these receptors recognize is not known. Isolating CD4+ T cells followed more than 9 days of culture. Participants received two doses of either the BNT162b2 or mRNA-1273 vaccine. Some clones are missing from TCRdb's copy, which holds only in-frame ones; the method was immunoSEQ multiplex PCR. The table lists about 40,000 clones, 65% to 75% of them singletons. This specimen was CD4+ T cells from PBMCs cultured without peptide, taken after COVID-19 vaccination. The receptor source for this set is a human donor who received a COVID-19 vaccine.

The genes are TRBV12-3 or TRBV12-4 and TRBJ2-3; D is unclear. This CDR3 region has 12 residues. Trimming took 1 base from V and 1 from J, leaving 0 bases between them. This CDR3 reads CASSLGTDTQYF. DNA for the CDR3: TGTGCCAGCAGTTTAGGCACAGATACGCAGTATTTT.

The V and J genes are TRBV11-2 and TRBJ1-2, with D possibly being TRBD1 (5 bases). CDR3 size: 14 residues. V was trimmed by 1 base and J by 4 bases, leaving 10 bases between them. Looked up from germline, CDR1 is SGHAT and CDR2 is FQNNGV. CDR3 sequence: CASSLGGTGYGYTF. The CDR3 DNA reads TGTGCCAGCAGCTTAGGGGGGACTGGCTATGGCTACACCTTC.

The V call is TRBV24-1, the J call TRBJ2-3, with D possibly TRBD2 on 6 matching bases. With 9 bases removed from V and 2 bases from J, the gap between germline ends came to 8 bases. The CDR3 is made up of 12 amino acids. The germline V gene has CDR1 KGHDR and CDR2 SFDVKD. The CDR3 region has the DNA TGTGCCACCGGAGGGAACACAGATACGCAGTATTTT. It codes for CATGGNTDTQYF.

The V call is TRBV19, the J call TRBJ2-1, with 9 positions matching TRBD2. V dropped 2 bases and J dropped 12; count of bases not matched to a gene: 14. Per the germline V gene, CDR1 is LNHDA and CDR2 is SQIVND (reference sequence). The CDR3 spans 16 residues. This CDR3 reads CASSILPAGGLGMQFF. The CDR3 bases are TGTGCCAGTAGTATACTGCCAGCGGGGGGCCTGGGGATGCAGTTCTTC. The full variable domain, with the rest looked up from reference TRBV19 and TRBJ2-1, is DGGITQSPKYLFRKEGQNVTLSCEQNLNHDAMYWYRQDPGQGLRLIYYSQIVNDFQKGDIAEGYSVSREKKESFPLTVTSAQKNPTAFYLCASSILPAGGLGMQFFGPGTRLTVL.

This clone occurred a few times. V gene TRBV4-1 combines with J gene TRBJ2-2; tentative D call: TRBD1 (6 bases). The CDR3 spans 13 residues. Trimming pared 10 bases from V and 1 base from J, leaving 10 bases between. The germline gives CDR1 MGHRA, CDR2 YSYEKL. CDR3 DNA: TGCGCCACCCAGGGGATGAACACCGGGGAGCTGTTTTTT. Translating gives CATQGMNTGELFF.

The rearrangement links TRBV5-1 to TRBJ2-5; TRBD1 matches at 7 bases. CDR1 and CDR2 from the germline V gene are SGHRS and YFSETQ. CDR3 size: 15 residues. Trimming removed 4 bases from V and 4 bases from J; junction bases left unmatched: 10. CDR3 residues: CASSQIWTGTETQYF. The DNA of the CDR3 is TGCGCCAGCAGCCAGATATGGACAGGAACAGAGACCCAGTACTTC.

V is TRBV7-2 and J is TRBJ1-2; 7 nucleotides line up with TRBD1. CDR3 size: 13 residues. Looked up from germline, CDR1 is SGHTA and CDR2 is FQGNSA. J lost 7 bases, V lost 2 bases, and 4 bases had no gene match. CDR3: CASSLRGQGGYTF. CDR3 coding DNA: TGTGCCAGCAGCTTAAGGGGGCAGGGTGGCTACACCTTC.

The chain recombines TRBV5-1 with TRBJ1-2, with D possibly matching TRBD1 (5 bases). V was pared by 1 base and J by 7 bases, with 5 bases between. The CDR3 is 11 amino acids. From germline, CDR1 is SGHRS and CDR2 YFSETQ. The CDR3 coding sequence is TGCGCCAGCAGCTTGCAGGGTGGCTACACCTTC. The encoded protein is CASSLQGGYTF.

The chain joins TRBV30 to TRBJ1-1; D is ambiguous. The CDR3 is 14 residues long. The V gene's germline CDR1 is GTSNPN and CDR2 SVGIG (reference sequence). Trimming stripped 0 bases from V and 0 bases from J, with 8 bases between. Written as DNA, the CDR3 is TGTGCCTGGAGTGTACACCGGGTGAACACTGAAGCTTTCTTT. Its protein is CAWSVHRVNTEAFF. Together with reference TRBV30 and TRBJ1-1, the CDR3 gives the full variable domain: SQTIHQWPATLVQPVGSPLSLECTVEGTSNPNLYWYRQAAGRGLQLLFYSVGIGQISSEVPQNLSASRPQDRQFILSSKKLLLSDSGFYLCAWSVHRVNTEAFFGQGTRLTVV.

The chain has TRBV6-1 and TRBJ1-2; a possible D gene is TRBD1 (5 bases). The CDR3 length is 17 residues. Germline-derived CDR1 and CDR2 are MNHNS and SASEGT. The V gene lost 4 bases and the J gene lost 0 bases, with 18 bases spanning the gap. The CDR3 is CASSGERWDRTNYGYTF. The CDR3 nucleotides are TGTGCCAGCAGTGGAGAAAGGTGGGACCGCACTAACTATGGCTACACCTTC.

The chain has TRBV18 and TRBJ2-1; perhaps TRBD2 as D (5 bases). Germline V gene data show CDR1 as KGHSH and CDR2 as LQKENI. The CDR3 runs to 14 residues. V was shortened by 3 bases and J by 3 bases, with 9 bases between the two germline ends. The CDR3 loop is CASSPSGSYNEQFF. As DNA, the CDR3 is TGTGCCAGCTCACCTAGTGGGAGCTACAATGAGCAGTTCTTC.

This clone was counted only a few times. This chain joins TRBV19 and TRBJ2-7; 8 bases are a match to TRBD2. This CDR3 has 15 amino acids. Germline loops: CDR1 LNHDA, CDR2 SQIVND (reference sequence). V lost 1 base to trimming and J lost 0 bases; unmatched junction nucleotides: 2. The CDR3 loop is CASSIGLASSYEQYF. The CDR3, as DNA: TGTGCCAGTAGTATAGGACTAGCGTCCTCCTACGAGCAGTACTTC.

V usage is TRBV28 and J usage is TRBJ1-1; D gene unclear. Trimming cost V 8 bases and J 0 bases, with 16 bases left between them. This CDR3 is built from 15 residues. Per the germline V gene, CDR1 is MDHEN and CDR2 is SYDVKM. DNA for the CDR3: TGTGCCAGCCGAAAGTTCCTCCTACTGAACACTGAAGCTTTCTTT. Its translation: CASRKFLLLNTEAFF.

The chain combines TRBV7-2 with TRBJ2-7; the D is unclear. This CDR3 spans 13 amino acids. V lost 5 bases and J 2 bases, leaving 10 bases between the germline ends. Germline lookup yields CDR1 SGHTA and CDR2 FQGNSA. Here the CDR3 reads CASSKIHAYEQYF. CDR3 coding DNA: TGTGCCAGCAGCAAAATCCATGCCTACGAGCAGTACTTC.

The rearrangement uses TRBV9 and TRBJ2-3; D remains ambiguous. Germline V gene sequence: CDR1 SGDLS, CDR2 YYNGEE. Trimming cost V 0 bases and J 1 base, with 9 bases left between them. The CDR3 covers 15 residues. The DNA for the CDR3 is TGTGCCAGCAGCGTAGGGGATGTCCGCACAGATACGCAGTATTTT. Its translation: CASSVGDVRTDTQYF.

The chain employs TRBV12-3 or TRBV12-4 and TRBJ2-1; D uncertain. This CDR3 comprises 12 residues. Between the trimmed V and J ends, which lost 6 bases and 7 bases, there was a span of 10 bases. Here the CDR3 DNA reads TGTGCCAGCAGCTTGATTCCGAATGAGCAGTTCTTC. Protein: CASSLIPNEQFF.

This clone was counted once. The rearrangement uses TRBV30 and TRBJ1-1; TRBD1 matches 11 bases. Germline trimming cut 7 bases from V and 5 bases from J; bases unmatched to any gene: 6. The CDR3 consists of 13 residues. CDR1 GTSNPN and CDR2 SVGIG come from the germline V gene (reference sequence). CDR3: CASPGQGGTEAFF. The CDR3 DNA reads as TGTGCCTCCCCGGGACAGGGGGGGACTGAAGCTTTCTTT. Supplemented by reference TRBV30 and TRBJ1-1, the full variable domain reads SQTIHQWPATLVQPVGSPLSLECTVEGTSNPNLYWYRQAAGRGLQLLFYSVGIGQISSEVPQNLSASRPQDRQFILSSKKLLLSDSGFYLCASPGQGGTEAFFGQGTRLTVV.

The chain uses TRBV14 and TRBJ1-2; D not resolved. V shed 5 bases and J shed 6 bases, with 13 bases lying between them. Germline V gene sequence: CDR1 SGHDN, CDR2 FVKESK. The CDR3 is 13 amino acids. DNA for the CDR3: TGTGCCAGCAGCTACAATCAGCAAGATGGCTACACCTTC. It translates to CASSYNQQDGYTF.

The rearrangement links TRBV9 to TRBJ2-2; maybe TRBD1 (5 bases). Germline V lookup: CDR1 SGDLS, CDR2 YYNGEE. Trimming stripped 0 bases from V and 6 bases from J, with 15 bases between. The CDR3 is made up of 16 amino acids. Here the CDR3 DNA reads TGTGCCAGCAGCGTAGCCCCAGGGCTGGGTTCCGGGGAGCTGTTTTTT. This translates into CASSVAPGLGSGELFF.

This clone was picked up one time. The V and J genes are TRBV5-1 and TRBJ1-5; no reliable D call. With 0 bases removed from V and 0 bases from J, the gap between germline ends came to 7 bases. Germline CDR1 SGHRS, CDR2 YFSETQ. This CDR3 has 15 amino acids. CDR3 DNA sequence: TGCGCCAGCAGCTTGGCGGGAATTAGCAATCAGCCCCAGCATTTT. This sequence encodes CASSLAGISNQPQHF.

The gene calls are TRBV6-7 and TRBJ2-1; D may be TRBD2 (6 bases). TRBV6-7 falls under the ORF class, with uncertain function. V lost 8 bases, J lost 5 bases, and 16 bases lay in between. The CDR3 loop spans 14 amino acids. In DNA form, the CDR3 reads TGTGCCAGCCCACGACTAGTAGGAGACAATGAGCAGTTCTTC. Translation gives CASPRLVGDNEQFF.

The chain couples TRBV5-8 to TRBJ2-5; no clear D gene. The CDR3 extends over 14 amino acids. Germline V gives CDR1 SGHTS, CDR2 YDEGEE. The V end lost 2 bases, the J end lost 4 bases, and 12 bases lay between the germline ends. CDR3 protein: CASSFPSVPETQYF. CDR3 sequence (DNA): TGTGCCAGCAGCTTCCCCAGCGTCCCAGAGACCCAGTACTTC.

V is TRBV5-6 and J is TRBJ2-2; 10 nucleotides agree with TRBD2. J was trimmed by 4 bases and V by 4 bases; bases with no gene match: 13. Germline assignment: CDR1 SGHDT and CDR2 YYEEEE. The CDR3 runs 18 residues. CDR3 in DNA: TGTGCCAGCAGCGTTACTTCCGGGACTAGCGCCACCACCGGGGAGCTGTTTTTT. Translated: CASSVTSGTSATTGELFF. The full variable domain, with the rest looked up from reference TRBV5-6 and TRBJ2-2, is DAGVTQSPTHLIKTRGQQVTLRCSPKSGHDTVSWYQQALGQGPQFIFQYYEEEERQRGNFPDRFSGHQFPNYSSELNVNALLLGDSALYLCASSVTSGTSATTGELFFGEGSRLTVL.

This clone appeared a single time. The chain employs TRBV6-4 and TRBJ1-5; a possible D gene is TRBD1 (6 bases). CDR1 is MRHNA, CDR2 SNTAGT, per germline. The CDR3 is made up of 13 amino acids. Trimming took 6 bases from V and 4 from J, leaving 10 bases between them. The CDR3 DNA reads as TGTGCCAGCAGCCTAGGACAGAATCAGCCCCAGCATTTT. Its translation: CASSLGQNQPQHF.

A remark on this clone: Mismatch with germline at one junction end may stem from a read error. CDR3 coding DNA: TGCAGTGCTAGAGATCATTACTTT. Translated, it gives CSARDHYF. The chain joins TRBV20-1 to TRBJ1-1; unclear D gene. The CDR3 has 8 residues. Germline lookup yields CDR1 DFQATT and CDR2 SNEGSKA (reference sequence).

The rearrangement links TRBV5-4 to TRBJ1-2, with D possibly matching TRBD1 (6 bases). V dropped 4 bases and J dropped 8 bases, with 9 bases sitting between them. The CDR3 length is 11 residues. Per the germline V gene, CDR1 is SGHNT and CDR2 is YYREEE (reference sequence). CDR3 residues: CASSGQWGYTF. The DNA of the CDR3 is TGTGCCAGCAGCGGACAGTGGGGCTACACCTTC.

The chain employs TRBV10-3 and TRBJ2-1, with D perhaps being TRBD1 or TRBD2 (6 bases each). Germline CDR1 and CDR2: ENHRY and SYGVKD. Trimming took off 10 bases at V and 2 bases at J, with 24 bases between the two ends. CDR3 size: 17 residues. The CDR3 loop reads CATTPNMGGNTYNEQFF. CDR3 DNA sequence: TGTGCCACAACCCCCAACATGGGGGGCAACACCTACAATGAGCAGTTCTTC.

This chain uses TRBV14 with TRBJ2-3; 14 bases align to TRBD2. J was trimmed by 5 bases and V by 3 bases; bases with no gene match: 10. Per the germline V gene, CDR1 is SGHDN and CDR2 is FVKESK. The CDR3 runs to 18 residues. The CDR3 here is CASSQPLRTSGRLDTQYF. The CDR3 nucleotides are TGTGCCAGCAGCCAGCCCCTTCGGACTAGCGGGAGGCTAGATACGCAGTATTTT.

This clone was seen only once. The chain couples TRBV27 to TRBJ2-7, with 7 nucleotides matching TRBD2. Trimming took 5 bases from V and 3 from J; bases not matched to a gene: 16. The CDR3 runs 17 residues. Germline CDR1 reads MNHEY; CDR2 reads SMNVEV (reference sequence). DNA for the CDR3: TGTGCCAGCAGTCCCCAGGATTGGAGCGGGGCCTACTACGAGCAGTACTTC. Translating gives CASSPQDWSGAYYEQYF.